This T cell receptor beta chain appears in the sequencing data of a study of blood T cell repertoires in COVID-19. About the research overall: Collection of acute and convalescent COVID-19 samples took place in the United States, Italy and Spain. The analysed material was cDNA or gDNA that came from T cells, B-cell-depleted T cells, or PBMCs.

Data came from immunoSEQ multiplex PCR; TCRdb stores just in-frame clones and leaves some out. Of 200,000 to 250,000 clones in the sample, about 83% were seen once. V lost 0 bases and J 2 bases, leaving 11 bases between the germline ends. CDR1 and CDR2 from the germline V gene are GTSNPN and SVGIG (reference sequence). This CDR3 comprises 15 residues. Participant ages covered about 18 to 89 years across about two dozen US areas. Cohort 3 donors counted as recovered after two negative PCRs, clearance, or resolved symptoms. The chain employs TRBV30 and TRBJ1-5; D perhaps matches TRBD1 (5 bases). Source material: PBMCs or T cells enriched from blood (not recorded which). The receptor comes from a woman aged 50 to 65 who had recovered from COVID-19. The CDR3 loop is CAWSVLGVGNQPQHF. The CDR3 coding sequence is TGTGCCTGGAGTGTTTTAGGGGTAGGCAATCAGCCCCAGCATTTT.